A single sample is the source of the 3 T cell receptor beta chains below, sequenced in a study of OX40 agonist ivuxolimab in advanced cancers. TCRdb's copy holds only in-frame clones and misses some; the assay was immunoSEQ multiplex PCR. The sample includes approximately 14,000 clones, roughly 89% of them seen just once. Here the sequenced sample was CD4+ or CD8+ T cells sorted from blood, taken in a trial of the OX40 agonist ivuxolimab. Receptors were obtained from an adult with an advanced solid tumor such as melanoma, head and neck, liver or kidney cancer.

The gene calls are TRBV7-8 and TRBJ2-1; 13 bases map to TRBD2. CDR1 SGHVS and CDR2 FQNEAQ come from the germline V gene. After removal of 5 bases from V and 0 bases from J, the junction contained 7 bases not matched to a gene. The CDR3 extends over 18 amino acids. The CDR3 DNA reads as TGTGCCAGCAGCACTGGACTAGCGGGAGCTAGCTCCTACAATGAGCAGTTCTTC. As protein: CASSTGLAGASSYNEQFF.

The chain has TRBV11-2 and TRBJ2-7; D is undetermined. This CDR3 is 13 amino acids long. Trimming stripped 0 bases from V and 4 bases from J, with 7 bases between. CDR1 and CDR2 (germline): SGHAT, FQNNGV. CDR3: CASSLDLGYEQYF. The DNA for the CDR3 is TGTGCCAGCAGCTTAGATCTTGGGTACGAGCAGTACTTC.

The chain recombines TRBV19 with TRBJ1-5; 7 bases align to TRBD1. CDR3 length: 14 amino acids. The germline V gene encodes CDR1 LNHDA and CDR2 SQIVND (reference sequence). J was trimmed by 0 bases and V by 4 bases; bases with no gene match: 0. CDR3 bases: TGTGCCAGTAGTAGGACAGGTAGCAATCAGCCCCAGCATTTT. Translating gives CASSRTGSNQPQHF.